The T cell receptor beta chain under discussion was sequenced for a study of cytomegalovirus exposure and HLA in healthy donors. In nominal health when sampled, donors likely had unrecorded immune exposures nonetheless. Primers included in the PCR were 60 Vbeta and 13 Jbeta primers. TCRdb keeps only in-frame clones here, not all; method: immunoSEQ multiplex PCR. The sample has more than 150,000 clones, approximately 80% seen once; the top ten hold under 7%. Germline lookup yields CDR1 MDHEN and CDR2 SYDVKM. The trim removed 7 bases at V and 6 bases at J, leaving 11 bases unmatched. This CDR3 region has 14 residues. This clone has a handful of counts. What it binds is unknown. Overall study results and limits: As immune exposure information, only CMV serostatus was available.

This clonotype was sampled from a woman in her twenties or thirties in good health and CMV-seropositive. Sequenced sample: PBMCs. The chain is built from TRBV28 and TRBJ1-1, with TRBD1 matching 7 bases. The CDR3 is CASKNSGGRSEAFF. The DNA of the CDR3 is TGTGCCAGCAAAAACTCAGGGGGTCGCTCTGAAGCTTTCTTT.